These 25 T cell receptor beta chains were sequenced from one sample in a study of T cell changes during pregnancy in multiple sclerosis. Sequencing used immunoSEQ multiplex PCR; TCRdb keeps in-frame clones, though not all of them. This table holds fewer than 70,000 clones, 87% found once. Sequencing was performed on peripheral blood from another person, used as feeder cells. The receptors originated from a human donor whose cells served as feeder cells for cultures in a pregnancy study.

The J gene is TRBJ2-7, the V gene TRBV27; 7 nucleotides align to TRBD1. Germline CDR1 reads MNHEY; CDR2 reads SMNVEV (reference sequence). Trimming cost V 8 bases and J 6 bases; bases outside gene matches: 10. There are 13 residues in the CDR3. CDR3 bases: TGTGCCAGCGGAAACAGGGGATCGCGCGAGCAGTACTTC. Translated: CASGNRGSREQYF.

The V call is TRBV2, the J call TRBJ1-5; 7 nucleotides align to TRBD1. Germline V gene sequence: CDR1 SNHLY, CDR2 FYNNEI. The CDR3 has 15 residues. V was pared by 2 bases and J by 4 bases, with 5 bases of the junction left unmatched. The CDR3 loop reads CASSEMGQTNQPQHF. CDR3 DNA: TGTGCCAGCAGTGAAATGGGACAGACTAATCAGCCCCAGCATTTT.

The rearrangement joins TRBV18 to TRBJ1-1, with D possibly TRBD1 on 5 matching bases. Deletions cut 5 bases from V and 5 bases from J, with 12 bases between. Germline values: CDR1 KGHSH, CDR2 LQKENI. The CDR3 spans 13 residues. The CDR3 here is CASSITGETEAFF. The CDR3 nucleotides are TGTGCCAGCTCAATTACAGGAGAGACTGAAGCTTTCTTT.

The chain links TRBV2 to TRBJ2-7, with D uncertain. The CDR3 is made up of 13 amino acids. V was clipped by 7 bases and J by 0 bases, with 10 bases between them. Germline values: CDR1 SNHLY, CDR2 FYNNEI. The CDR3 spells CASTAMLSYEQYF. The CDR3 coding sequence is TGTGCCAGCACGGCCATGCTCTCCTACGAGCAGTACTTC.

The chain carries TRBV4-2 and TRBJ1-5, with a tentative D call TRBD1 (5 bases). The CDR3 covers 17 residues. The germline V gene encodes CDR1 LGHNA and CDR2 YNFKEQ. V was pared by 1 base and J by 3 bases, with 16 bases between. The CDR3 region is CASSQGRGTDYNQPQHF. The CDR3 DNA is TGTGCCAGCAGCCAAGGTCGGGGGACGGATTACAATCAGCCCCAGCATTTT.

The genes are TRBV18 and TRBJ1-6; no firm D call. The CDR3 is 17 amino acids. CDR1 is KGHSH and CDR2 is LQKENI in the germline V gene. V was clipped by 2 bases and J by 4 bases, with 15 bases between them. The CDR3, as DNA: TGTGCCAGCTCACCAATGGAGGTGCAGAGTTATAATTCACCCCTCCACTTT. Its translation: CASSPMEVQSYNSPLHF. The whole variable domain, filled in from reference TRBV18 and TRBJ1-6, reads NAGVMQNPRHLVRRRGQEARLRCSPMKGHSHVYWYRQLPEEGLKFMVYLQKENIIDESGMPKERFSAEFPKEGPSILRIQQVVRGDSAAYFCASSPMEVQSYNSPLHFGNGTRLTVT.

This clone occurred a few times. The chain recombines TRBV11-2 with TRBJ2-6, with D possibly TRBD1 on 5 matching bases. CDR1 and CDR2 from the germline V gene are SGHAT and FQNNGV. The CDR3 is 15 amino acids. V was shortened by 5 bases and J by 0 bases, with 8 bases between the two germline ends. CDR3 nucleotides: TGTGCCAGCAGCCCACAGGTCTCTGGGGCCAACGTCCTGACTTTC. The encoded protein is CASSPQVSGANVLTF.

This clone was seen once. V is TRBV2 and J is TRBJ2-7, with a tentative D call TRBD1 (6 bases). CDR1 and CDR2 (germline): SNHLY, FYNNEI. The germline V and J ends were trimmed by 4 bases and 0 bases, with 10 bases remaining between them. The CDR3 is 14 residues long. The CDR3 nucleotides read TGTGCCAGCAGTGCTGGACAGTTCTCCTACGAGCAGTACTTC. Translating gives CASSAGQFSYEQYF.

The J gene is TRBJ1-2, the V gene TRBV6-1; 8 nucleotides line up with TRBD1. After removal of 5 bases from V and 3 bases from J, the junction contained 5 bases not matched to a gene. Germline CDR1 MNHNS, CDR2 SASEGT. The CDR3 loop spans 14 amino acids. The CDR3 protein is CASSLEDRDYGYTF. CDR3 nucleotides: TGTGCCAGCAGTCTCGAGGACAGGGACTATGGCTACACCTTC.

This chain joins TRBV10-3 and TRBJ2-7, with a weak D call TRBD2 (6 bases). Trimming removed 2 bases at V and 6 bases at J, with 20 bases between. Germline V CDR1 and CDR2: ENHRY, SYGVKD. This CDR3 spans 16 amino acids. The DNA for the CDR3 is TGTGCCATCAGTGAGCCTGACGGGACTTCCGGGCCCGAGCAGTACTTC. This sequence encodes CAISEPDGTSGPEQYF.

The V and J genes are TRBV29-1 and TRBJ2-3; D is unclear. Germline V gene lookup returns CDR1 SQVTM and CDR2 ANQGSEA. Between the trimmed V and J ends, which lost 6 bases and 1 base, there was a span of 8 bases. This CDR3 has 12 amino acids. CDR3 nucleotides: TGCAGCGTCCACAGCGGCACAGATACGCAGTATTTT. Protein sequence: CSVHSGTDTQYF.

The chain joins TRBV15 to TRBJ1-5; no reliable D call. This CDR3 has 15 amino acids. The germline V and J ends were trimmed by 1 base and 5 bases, with 12 bases remaining between them. Germline V lookup: CDR1 LNHNV, CDR2 YYDKDF (reference sequence). The CDR3 region is CATSRVRSRDQPQHF. Here the CDR3 DNA reads TGTGCCACCAGCAGAGTCCGGTCGAGGGATCAGCCCCAGCATTTT.

V usage is TRBV10-1 and J usage is TRBJ2-3; maybe TRBD1 (5 bases). Germline V gene data show CDR1 as WNHNN and CDR2 as SYGVQD (reference sequence). V dropped 6 bases and J dropped 2 bases, with 15 bases sitting between them. The CDR3 is 15 residues long. In DNA form, the CDR3 reads TGCGCCAGCAGCGGCTCAGGGCCAGCCACAGATACGCAGTATTTT. Protein: CASSGSGPATDTQYF.

This chain's CDR3 is CASSISGQSGRGMNTQYF. CDR3 in DNA: TGTGCCAGTAGTATCAGTGGACAGTCGGGCCGGGGGATGAATACGCAGTATTTT. J is TRBJ2-3 and V is TRBV19; D could derive from TRBD1 or TRBD2 (6 bases each). Germline assignment: CDR1 LNHDA and CDR2 SQIVND (reference sequence). Deletions cut 3 bases from V and 7 bases from J, with 26 bases between. The CDR3 contains 18 residues.

Here the CDR3 DNA reads TGTGCCAGCAGCTTATTACCAGGCTACAATGAGCAGTTCTTC. The encoded protein is CASSLLPGYNEQFF. The V gene is TRBV7-2, the J gene TRBJ2-1; unclear D gene. The CDR3 is 14 residues long. V lost 2 bases and J 3 bases, leaving 8 bases between the germline ends. CDR1 is SGHTA and CDR2 is FQGNSA in the germline V gene.

The V gene is TRBV7-6, the J gene TRBJ2-7; no firm D call. The CDR3 totals 15 residues. Germline CDR1 SGHVS, CDR2 FNYEAQ. V was trimmed by 2 bases and J by 7 bases, leaving 18 bases between them. The CDR3 DNA follows: TGTGCCAGCAGCTTAAACTCAGGATACGTTGGGGAGCAGTACTTC. It specifies CASSLNSGYVGEQYF.

This clone was recorded a few times. V usage is TRBV9 and J usage is TRBJ2-5; D is unclear. Between the trimmed V and J ends, which lost 4 bases and 5 bases, there was a span of 15 bases. CDR1 SGDLS and CDR2 YYNGEE come from the germline V gene. This CDR3 contains 14 residues. The CDR3 DNA reads as TGTGCCAGCAGCTCCCATGCCATGGGCGAGACCCAGTACTTC. It is translated as CASSSHAMGETQYF. Drawing the rest from reference TRBV9 and TRBJ2-5, the complete variable domain is DSGVTQTPKHLITATGQRVTLRCSPRSGDLSVYWYQQSLDQGLQFLIQYYNGEERAKGNILERFSAQQFPDLHSELNLSSLELGDSALYFCASSSHAMGETQYFGPGTRLLVL.

This chain uses TRBV4-2 with TRBJ2-3; a possible D gene is TRBD2 (6 bases). The germline CDR1 and CDR2 sequences are LGHNA and YNFKEQ. The CDR3 spans 15 residues. V was clipped by 2 bases and J by 2 bases, with 11 bases between them. In nucleotides, the CDR3 is TGTGCCAGCAGCCAAAAGCGGGCCGACACAGATACGCAGTATTTT. Its protein product is CASSQKRADTDTQYF.

This clone was observed a single time. The chain joins TRBV9 to TRBJ1-1; D is ambiguous. V shed 0 bases and J shed 3 bases, with 6 bases lying between them. Germline assignment: CDR1 SGDLS and CDR2 YYNGEE. The CDR3 consists of 13 residues. The CDR3 DNA sequence: TGTGCCAGCAGCGTAGATTCGTACACTGAAGCTTTCTTT. It is translated as CASSVDSYTEAFF.

The table lists this clone with a count of one. This chain joins TRBV10-3 and TRBJ2-1; D gene ambiguous. The germline CDR1 and CDR2 sequences are ENHRY and SYGVKD. Trimming left V 0 bases short and J 0 bases short, with 6 bases between. The CDR3 spans 15 residues. This chain's CDR3 is CAISESSDSYNEQFF. DNA for the CDR3: TGTGCCATCAGTGAGTCTTCGGACTCCTACAATGAGCAGTTCTTC.

V and J are TRBV19 and TRBJ2-7; D perhaps matches TRBD2 (6 bases). This CDR3 is built from 11 residues. CDR1 is LNHDA and CDR2 is SQIVND in the germline V gene (reference sequence). V gave up 1 base and J gave up 10 bases, with 8 bases separating them. CDR3 residues: CASSIGGDQYF. The CDR3 DNA follows: TGTGCCAGTAGTATAGGGGGGGACCAGTACTTC.

The gene calls are TRBV5-1 and TRBJ2-7, with D tentatively TRBD1 or TRBD2 (5 bases each). The CDR3 covers 13 residues. The germline gives CDR1 SGHRS, CDR2 YFSETQ. The germline V and J ends were trimmed by 2 bases and 6 bases, with 12 bases remaining between them. The CDR3, as DNA: TGCGCCAGCAGCTTAGTGGTCGGGGCCGAGCAGTACTTC. Amino acids: CASSLVVGAEQYF.

J is TRBJ1-4 and V is TRBV19; no reliable D call. The CDR3 runs 11 residues. The V gene lost 8 bases and the J gene lost 4 bases, with 5 bases spanning the gap. From germline, CDR1 is LNHDA and CDR2 SQIVND (reference sequence). DNA for the CDR3: TGTGCCAGTGGGAGTAATGAAAAACTGTTTTTT. This encodes CASGSNEKLFF. Supplemented by reference TRBV19 and TRBJ1-4, the full variable domain reads DGGITQSPKYLFRKEGQNVTLSCEQNLNHDAMYWYRQDPGQGLRLIYYSQIVNDFQKGDIAEGYSVSREKKESFPLTVTSAQKNPTAFYLCASGSNEKLFFGSGTQLSVL.

The rearrangement uses TRBV7-6 and TRBJ2-3, with D unclear. This CDR3 has 13 residues. CDR1 is SGHVS and CDR2 is FNYEAQ in the germline V gene. V gave up 4 bases and J gave up 2 bases, with 7 bases separating them. The CDR3 coding sequence is TGTGCCAGCAGCTCCCAATCCACAGATACGCAGTATTTT. Translation gives CASSSQSTDTQYF.

The chain carries TRBV25-1 and TRBJ1-5; perhaps TRBD1 as D (5 bases). V lost 2 bases, J lost 3 bases, and 20 bases lay in between. This CDR3 has 18 residues. Germline CDR1 MGHDK, CDR2 SYGVNS. The CDR3 bases are TGTGCCAGCAGTGAACGGGATGGGGCAGGGAGGTTCAATCAGCCCCAGCATTTT. This gives the protein CASSERDGAGRFNQPQHF.